This is a list of T cell receptor beta chains from one sample in a study of cytomegalovirus exposure and HLA in healthy donors. Produced via immunoSEQ multiplex PCR; TCRdb's table is partial and in-frame only. The repertoire includes approximately 60,000 clones, approximately 95% of them detected once, and 6.5% to 9% sits in the top ten. Sequencing was performed on PBMCs. Receptors were obtained from a woman between 18 and 29 years old in good health and CMV-seropositive. The CDR3 runs from the conserved cysteine through the conserved F or W. The D gene is left open where the match is weak. Size is omitted from some rows. Given values are once, few, many or a class for expanded clones.

>-|13|TRBJ1-6|TRBV4-3|-
TGCGCCAGCAGCCAAGAGAGGGAGCGAGCCCTCCACTTT
CASSQERERALHF
>TRBD1|15|TRBJ2-2|TRBV6-6|once
TGTGCCAGCAGCGACAGGGGGAGTCCTCTCGGGGAGCTGTTTTTT
CASSDRGSPLGELFF
>TRBD2|15|TRBJ2-1|TRBV18|-
TGTGCCAGCTCACCGGTTCTAGCGGGGCACAATGAGCAGTTCTTC
CASSPVLAGHNEQFF
>-|16|TRBJ2-1|TRBV29-1|-
TGCAGCGCCCTCGCGGGGATGCAGAGCTCCTACAATGAGCAGTTCTTC
CSALAGMQSSYNEQFF
>-|13|TRBJ1-4|TRBV6-5|-
TGTGCCAGCAGTTTCAATCTTCAGGAAAAACTGTTTTTT
CASSFNLQEKLFF
>-|13|TRBJ2-7|TRBV7-9|-
TGTGCCAGCAGCTTACGAGTTGGTGACGAGCAGTACTTC
CASSLRVGDEQYF
>-|15|TRBJ2-1|TRBV7-3|-
TGTGCCAGCAGCGTGGGGGGAAGCTCCTACAATGAGCAGTTCTTC
CASSVGGSSYNEQFF
>TRBD2|15|TRBJ2-2|TRBV6-5|-
TGTGCCAGCAGTTTGACTAGCGGGGGCACCGGGGAGCTGTTTTTT
CASSLTSGGTGELFF
>-|13|TRBJ2-7|TRBV28|-
TGTGCCTCCGGGGGGCCTCCCTCCTACGAGCAGTACTTC
CASGGPPSYEQYF
>-|12|TRBJ1-1|TRBV27|-
TGTGCCAGCAGTCCTGGACTCACTGAAGCTTTCTTT
CASSPGLTEAFF
>-|16|TRBJ1-2|TRBV6-6|-
TGTGCCAGCAGTCCCAGGTGGACAGACGAACTTATGGGCTACACCTTC
CASSPRWTDELMGYTF
>-|14|TRBJ2-7|TRBV9|-
TGTGCCAGCAGCGTTTCGGGGCGGGATTACGAGCAGTACTTC
CASSVSGRDYEQYF
>-|16|TRBJ1-6|TRBV4-2|-
TGTGCCAGCAGCCAAGGGGTTGGGGGCGATAATTCACCCCTCCACTTT
CASSQGVGGDNSPLHF
>-|16|TRBJ2-3|TRBV4-2|-
TGTGCCAGCAGCCAAGGAGCGGACCGACGCACAGATACGCAGTATTTT
CASSQGADRRTDTQYF
>-|14|TRBJ1-6|TRBV2|-
TGTGCCAGCAGTACGGAGCTCTATAATTCACCCCTCCACTTT
CASSTELYNSPLHF
>TRBD2|16|TRBJ2-7|TRBV7-2|-
TGTGCCAGCAGCCCACAGACTAGCGGGGGGATCTACGAGCAGTACTTC
CASSPQTSGGIYEQYF
>-|12|TRBJ2-7|TRBV4-1|-
TGCGCCAGCAGCCAGGCAGGATACGAGCAGTACTTC
CASSQAGYEQYF
>-|14|TRBJ1-4|TRBV4-2|-
TGTGCCAGCAGCGCCGCAGGCGCAGATGAAAAACTGTTTTTT
CASSAAGADEKLFF
>-|16|TRBJ2-7|TRBV4-1|-
TGCGCCAGCAGCCAAGATTCAGGACAGCCCTTCTACGAGCAGTACTTC
CASSQDSGQPFYEQYF
>TRBD1|13|TRBJ2-7|TRBV5-1|once
TGCGCCAGCAGCTTAAGACAGGGGGCCGAGCAGTACTTC
CASSLRQGAEQYF
>-|15|TRBJ2-5|TRBV19|-
TGTGCCAGTAACCAGGGGCCTGGGTACCAAGAGACCCAGTACTTC
CASNQGPGYQETQYF
>TRBD2|15|TRBJ2-5|TRBV4-1|once
TGCGCCAGCTCTCGGACTAGCGGGATCCAAGAGACCCAGTACTTC
CASSRTSGIQETQYF
>-|16|TRBJ2-4|TRBV5-6|-
TGTGCCAGCAGCCCTGCACAGTTCTTAGCCAAAAACATTCAGTACTTC
CASSPAQFLAKNIQYF
>TRBD1|12|TRBJ1-4|TRBV30|-
TGTGCCTGGAGTGCACAGGGGGGAAAACTGTTTTTT
CAWSAQGGKLFF
>TRBD1|11|TRBJ1-2|TRBV20-1|-
TGCAGTGCTGGGGACAGCTATGGCTACACCTTC
CSAGDSYGYTF
>TRBD1|15|TRBJ2-1|TRBV23-1|-
TGCGCCAGCACTACTACGGGACAGCAGAACAATGAGCAGTTCTTC
CASTTTGQQNNEQFF
>-|14|TRBJ1-1|TRBV4-3|-
TGCGCCAGCAGCCAAGGGTCCTGGTCGGGGGAAGCTTTCTTT
CASSQGSWSGEAFF
>-|17|TRBJ1-4|TRBV21-1|-
TGTGCCAGCAGCAACTTTGACAGGGGCGCAACTAATGAAAAACTGTTTTTT
CASSNFDRGATNEKLFF
>TRBD1|15|TRBJ1-1|TRBV27|-
TGTGCCAGCAGTTTAGTAGGGGGCGCGTACACTGAAGCTTTCTTT
CASSLVGGAYTEAFF